This T cell receptor beta chain emerged from a study of T cell responses to AZD1222 COVID-19 vaccine. Study-wide findings and caveats: Baseline seropositives among AZD1222 recipients totaled only six or seven. Among spike-specific TCRs, nearly half reportedly target unmutated variant regions. White British people made up most donors, females outnumbered males, and clonal diversity was possibly underestimated. Sampling that yielded the repertoires occurred only after the peak T cell response.

With respect to this clone: Its antigen is not known.

Looked up from germline, CDR1 is SEHNR and CDR2 is FQNEAQ (reference sequence). V was pared by 5 bases and J by 1 base, with 11 bases between. The CDR3 extends over 15 amino acids. Profiled with immunoSEQ multiplex PCR; TCRdb holds only in-frame clones, not every one. The table records more than 80,000 clones, roughly nine tenths of them present only once. This chain joins TRBV7-9 and TRBJ1-4; D may be TRBD1 (6 bases). The starting material was peripheral blood, obtained 28 days after the second AZD1222 dose. This sequence was found in an adult who received the AZD1222 COVID-19 vaccine. The CDR3 loop is CASSPWGLTNEKLFF. The CDR3 DNA sequence: TGTGCCAGCAGCCCCTGGGGGCTAACTAATGAAAAACTGTTTTTT.